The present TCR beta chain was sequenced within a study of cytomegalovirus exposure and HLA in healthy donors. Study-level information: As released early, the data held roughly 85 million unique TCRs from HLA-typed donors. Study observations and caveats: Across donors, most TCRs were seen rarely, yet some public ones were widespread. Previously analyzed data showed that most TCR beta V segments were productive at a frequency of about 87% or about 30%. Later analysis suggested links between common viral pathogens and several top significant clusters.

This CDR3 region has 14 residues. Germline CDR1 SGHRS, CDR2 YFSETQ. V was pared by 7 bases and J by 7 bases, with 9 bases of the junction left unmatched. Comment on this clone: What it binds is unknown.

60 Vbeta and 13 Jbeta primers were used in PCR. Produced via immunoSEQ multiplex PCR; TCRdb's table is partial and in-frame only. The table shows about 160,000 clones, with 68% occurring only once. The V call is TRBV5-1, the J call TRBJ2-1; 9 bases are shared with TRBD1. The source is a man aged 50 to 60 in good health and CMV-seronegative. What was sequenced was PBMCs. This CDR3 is CASREGQGLNEQFF. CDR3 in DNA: TGCGCCAGCCGCGAGGGACAGGGTTTGAATGAGCAGTTCTTC. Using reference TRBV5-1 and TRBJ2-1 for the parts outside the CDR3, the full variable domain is KAGVTQTPRYLIKTRGQQVTLSCSPISGHRSVSWYQQTPGQGLQFLFEYFSETQRNKGNFPGRFSGRQFSNSRSEMNVSTLELGDSALYLCASREGQGLNEQFFGPGTRLTVL.